A single sample gave rise to the 25 T cell receptor beta chains below, sequenced in a study of T cell responses to AZD1222 COVID-19 vaccine. Generated by immunoSEQ multiplex PCR, the TCRdb table keeps only in-frame clones and is missing some. The sample contains about 110,000 clones, approximately 90% of which appear only once. The material was peripheral blood, obtained on day 0 of AZD1222 vaccination. All receptors come from an adult in good health.

The gene calls are TRBV4-2 and TRBJ1-6; 8 nucleotides line up with TRBD1. Germline assignment: CDR1 LGHNA and CDR2 YNFKEQ. J gave up 7 bases and V 3 bases, and 11 bases lay outside the gene matches. This CDR3 is 17 amino acids long. CDR3 protein: CASSQPPDRQGNSPLHF. In DNA form, the CDR3 reads TGTGCCAGCAGCCAGCCTCCGGACCGACAGGGGAATTCACCCCTCCACTTT.

The gene calls are TRBV5-1 and TRBJ2-1; TRBD2 aligns across 11 bases. Losses at the gene ends were 0 bases for V and 3 bases for J; bases not matched to a gene: 5. The CDR3 loop spans 17 amino acids. Germline V gene sequence: CDR1 SGHRS, CDR2 YFSETQ. The CDR3 sequence: CASSLVGGTSGYNEQFF. Written as DNA, the CDR3 is TGCGCCAGCAGCTTGGTGGGAGGGACTAGCGGCTACAATGAGCAGTTCTTC. The full variable domain, rest sourced from reference TRBV5-1 and TRBJ2-1, is KAGVTQTPRYLIKTRGQQVTLSCSPISGHRSVSWYQQTPGQGLQFLFEYFSETQRNKGNFPGRFSGRQFSNSRSEMNVSTLELGDSALYLCASSLVGGTSGYNEQFFGPGTRLTVL.

This clone was detected once. The V call is TRBV4-3, the J call TRBJ2-7, with D possibly matching TRBD1 (5 bases). The CDR3 runs 15 residues. V lost 0 bases and J 4 bases, leaving 13 bases between the germline ends. Germline-derived CDR1 and CDR2 are LGHNA and YSLEER. This CDR3 reads CASSQDSGPAYEQYF. CDR3 nucleotide sequence: TGCGCCAGCAGCCAAGATTCAGGGCCGGCTTACGAGCAGTACTTC.

V is TRBV5-8 and J is TRBJ2-5; TRBD2 matches 11 bases. With 5 bases clipped from V and 2 bases from J, the junction kept 11 bases outside the gene matches. This CDR3 is 17 amino acids long. Germline CDR1 SGHTS, CDR2 YDEGEE. CDR3 region: CASSIPGGLAGQETQYF. The CDR3 DNA reads TGTGCCAGCAGTATACCCGGAGGACTAGCGGGTCAAGAGACCCAGTACTTC.

This chain's CDR3 is CAIRQPQNTEAFF. For the CDR3, the DNA is TGTGCCATCAGGCAGCCTCAGAACACTGAAGCTTTCTTT. The chain is built from TRBV10-3 and TRBJ1-1; D uncertain. Trimming removed 6 bases from V and 1 base from J, with 9 bases in between. Germline CDR1 is ENHRY and CDR2 is SYGVKD. This CDR3 comprises 13 residues.

DNA for the CDR3: TGTGCCATCAGTTCCACACACCTGCCCCAAGGGGTCAGGGACGAGCAGTACTTC. This encodes CAISSTHLPQGVRDEQYF. The chain combines TRBV10-3 with TRBJ2-7; D is perhaps TRBD1 (5 bases). This CDR3 is built from 18 residues. Germline V CDR1 and CDR2: ENHRY, SYGVKD. Trimming stripped 5 bases from V and 5 bases from J, with 28 bases between.

Here the CDR3 DNA reads TGTGCCAGCAGCTTAAGGTTAGGGCCTAGCGGGGACAATGAGCAGTTCTTC. This encodes CASSLRLGPSGDNEQFF. The chain employs TRBV7-3 and TRBJ2-1; 9 bases are a match to TRBD2. The V gene end was trimmed by 1 base and the J gene end by 5 bases; junction bases not matched to a gene: 9. The germline gives CDR1 SGHTA, CDR2 FQGTGA. The CDR3 loop spans 17 amino acids.

This chain joins TRBV19 and TRBJ2-7, with TRBD2 matching over 8 bases. The germline V gene has CDR1 LNHDA and CDR2 SQIVND (reference sequence). The CDR3 length is 15 residues. With V trimmed by 6 bases and J by 6 bases, 13 bases remained unmatched. CDR3 region: CASRDQSGLASEQYF. DNA for the CDR3: TGTGCCAGTAGGGACCAAAGTGGACTAGCAAGCGAGCAGTACTTC.

The genes are TRBV6-2 or TRBV6-3 and TRBJ2-7; no definite D call. CDR3 size: 12 residues. V lost 6 bases and J lost 3, with 9 bases in between. Germline assignment: CDR1 MNHEY and CDR2 SVGEGT. CDR3 protein: CASSRTVYEQYF. The CDR3 bases are TGTGCCAGCAGCCGAACCGTCTACGAGCAGTACTTC.

This clone was seen once. The V and J genes are TRBV2 and TRBJ2-4; D uncertain. V dropped 5 bases and J dropped 0 bases, with 11 bases sitting between them. There are 15 residues in the CDR3. The germline V gene encodes CDR1 SNHLY and CDR2 FYNNEI. CDR3 sequence: CASSLIPAAKNIQYF. CDR3 nucleotide sequence: TGTGCCAGCAGTCTAATTCCTGCAGCCAAAAACATTCAGTACTTC.

J is TRBJ1-3 and V is TRBV20-1; D is uncertain. Trimming took off 7 bases at V and 4 bases at J, with 8 bases between the two ends. Germline CDR1 is DFQATT and CDR2 is SNEGSKA (reference sequence). The CDR3 runs 11 residues. CDR3 protein: CSVKNGNTIYF. As DNA, the CDR3 is TGCAGTGTTAAAAACGGAAACACCATATATTTT.

V is TRBV6-5 and J is TRBJ1-6; 7 nucleotides match TRBD1. The CDR3 loop spans 15 amino acids. The V gene end was trimmed by 5 bases and the J gene end by 5 bases; junction bases not matched to a gene: 6. Germline CDR1 reads MNHEY; CDR2 reads SVGAGI. DNA for the CDR3: TGTGCCAGCAGTCTCGGGGGACAGAATAATTCACCCCTCCACTTT. It yields the protein CASSLGGQNNSPLHF.

The count of this clone is one. This rearrangement joins TRBV6-5 to TRBJ1-3; D possibly corresponds to TRBD1 (5 bases). Trimming pared 6 bases from V and 5 bases from J, leaving 17 bases between. The germline gives CDR1 MNHEY, CDR2 SVGAGI. This CDR3 contains 15 residues. CDR3 residues: CASSHRRDGRNTIYF. Here the CDR3 DNA reads TGTGCCAGCAGCCACCGACGGGACGGAAGAAACACCATATATTTT.

The CDR3 region has the DNA TGTGCCAGCAGCTTGGGAGGTAGCACCTACGAGCAGTACTTC. This translates into CASSLGGSTYEQYF. The genes are TRBV5-4 and TRBJ2-7; no firm D call. Germline V gene sequence: CDR1 SGHNT, CDR2 YYREEE (reference sequence). Trimming removed 0 bases from V and 2 bases from J, with 9 bases in between. The CDR3 totals 14 residues.

The V and J genes are TRBV7-9 and TRBJ1-5; D gene ambiguous. CDR1 and CDR2 from the germline V gene are SEHNR and FQNEAQ (reference sequence). The CDR3 consists of 15 residues. V was cut by 5 bases and J by 7 bases, with 18 bases left in between. The DNA of the CDR3 is TGTGCCAGCAGCCCCGTAGCCTTGGGCAGCCAGCCCCAGCATTTT. Translation gives CASSPVALGSQPQHF.

The gene calls are TRBV19 and TRBJ2-2; D ambiguous. Per germline, CDR1 LNHDA and CDR2 SQIVND (reference sequence). The CDR3 length is 16 residues. V was shortened by 5 bases and J by 2 bases, with 15 bases between the two germline ends. The CDR3: CASSPFPKENTGELFF. CDR3 nucleotides: TGTGCCAGTAGTCCCTTCCCAAAAGAAAACACCGGGGAGCTGTTTTTT.

This clone has a handful of counts. This chain uses TRBV3-1 (or the pseudogene TRBV3-2) with TRBJ1-4, with 8 bases aligning to TRBD1. The J segment lost 11 bases and the V segment lost 1 base, leaving 12 bases of the junction unmatched. The V gene's germline CDR1 is LGHDT and CDR2 YNNKEL (reference sequence). The CDR3 consists of 16 residues. The CDR3 DNA reads as TGTGCCAGCAGCCAAGGTACCATGACAGGGGTCGCCAAACTGTTTTTT. This codes for CASSQGTMTGVAKLFF.

The CDR3 DNA follows: TGTGCCAGCAGCCTTCGGACAGGGGGGGGTTCACCCCTCCACTTT. Translating gives CASSLRTGGGSPLHF. This chain connects TRBV7-2 to TRBJ1-6; TRBD1 aligns across 10 bases. Trimming at V came to 5 bases and at J to 9 bases, leaving 7 bases not matched to a gene. In germline, CDR1 is SGHTA, CDR2 FQGNSA. The CDR3 loop spans 15 amino acids.

The V gene is TRBV9, the J gene TRBJ2-2; D is unclear. Germline values: CDR1 SGDLS, CDR2 YYNGEE. Deletions cut 0 bases from V and 7 bases from J, with 10 bases between. This CDR3 comprises 14 residues. CDR3 DNA: TGTGCCAGCAGCGTAGTGGTAACAGACGGGGAGCTGTTTTTT. It codes for CASSVVVTDGELFF.

The chain uses TRBV7-2 and TRBJ2-3; 7 bases fit TRBD1. V shed 1 base and J 5 bases; nucleotides not matched to a gene: 6. Germline lookup yields CDR1 SGHTA and CDR2 FQGNSA. The CDR3 is 15 residues long. The CDR3 DNA reads as TGTGCCAGCAGCTTAGGCGCCAGGGGGAGAGATACGCAGTATTTT. Translating it yields CASSLGARGRDTQYF.

This clone is a singleton in its sample. The CDR3 here is CASSVGDRNNEQFF. CDR3 in DNA: TGTGCCAGCAGCGTAGGGGATCGGAACAATGAGCAGTTCTTC. The J gene is TRBJ2-1, the V gene TRBV9, with D unresolved. CDR1 and CDR2 (germline): SGDLS, YYNGEE. This CDR3 spans 14 amino acids. V lost 0 bases, J lost 5 bases, and 9 bases lay in between.

The rearrangement links TRBV6-4 to TRBJ2-3, with TRBD2 matching 11 bases. This CDR3 is 14 amino acids long. V lost 1 base to trimming and J lost 10 bases; unmatched junction nucleotides: 4. From germline, CDR1 is MRHNA and CDR2 SNTAGT. The CDR3 DNA follows: TGTGCCAGCAGTGACTTAGGGGGACTAGCGGCGCAGTATTTT. This gives the protein CASSDLGGLAAQYF.

The rearrangement joins TRBV5-6 to TRBJ2-7; 11 positions match TRBD1. The CDR3 consists of 19 residues. From germline, CDR1 is SGHDT and CDR2 YYEEEE. Trimming cost V 4 bases and J 0 bases; bases outside gene matches: 15. The CDR3 protein is CASSPSPGTGGAFSYEQYF. Written as DNA, the CDR3 is TGTGCCAGCAGCCCAAGTCCCGGGACAGGGGGGGCCTTCTCCTACGAGCAGTACTTC.

The chain recombines TRBV5-6 with TRBJ1-2; D gene unclear. CDR3 length: 13 amino acids. V lost 0 bases and J 6 bases, leaving 9 bases between the germline ends. CDR1 SGHDT and CDR2 YYEEEE come from the germline V gene. The CDR3 sequence: CASSLGPGDGYTF. Here the CDR3 DNA reads TGTGCCAGCAGCTTGGGGCCGGGAGATGGCTACACCTTC.

This chain links TRBV7-6 with TRBJ1-1; 9 bases map to TRBD1. CDR3 length: 16 amino acids. Germline trimming cut 5 bases from V and 0 bases from J; bases unmatched to any gene: 7. CDR1 is SGHVS, CDR2 FNYEAQ, per germline. CDR3 DNA sequence: TGTGCCAGCAGCCAAGGACAGGGGCTCATGAACACTGAAGCTTTCTTT. Protein sequence: CASSQGQGLMNTEAFF.